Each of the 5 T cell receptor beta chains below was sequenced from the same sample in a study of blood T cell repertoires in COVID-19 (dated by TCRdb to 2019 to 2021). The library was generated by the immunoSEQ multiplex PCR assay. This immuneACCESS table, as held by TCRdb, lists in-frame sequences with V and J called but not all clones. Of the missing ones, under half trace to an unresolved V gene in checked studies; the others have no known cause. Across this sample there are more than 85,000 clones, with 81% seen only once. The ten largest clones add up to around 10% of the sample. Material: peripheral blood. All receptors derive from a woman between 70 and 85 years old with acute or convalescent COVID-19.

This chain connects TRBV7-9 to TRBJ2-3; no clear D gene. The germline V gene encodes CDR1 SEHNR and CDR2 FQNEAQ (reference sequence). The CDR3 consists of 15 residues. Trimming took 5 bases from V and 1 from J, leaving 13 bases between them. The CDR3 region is CASSGEVLGTDTQYF. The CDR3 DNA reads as TGTGCCAGCAGCGGAGAAGTCTTGGGCACAGATACGCAGTATTTT.

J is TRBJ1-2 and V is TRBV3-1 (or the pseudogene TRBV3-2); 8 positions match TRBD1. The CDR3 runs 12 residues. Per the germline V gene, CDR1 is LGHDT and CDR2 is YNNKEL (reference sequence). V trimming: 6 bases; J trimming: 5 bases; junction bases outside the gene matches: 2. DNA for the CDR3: TGTGCCAGCAGTACAGGGGGGTATGGCTACACCTTC. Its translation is CASSTGGYGYTF.

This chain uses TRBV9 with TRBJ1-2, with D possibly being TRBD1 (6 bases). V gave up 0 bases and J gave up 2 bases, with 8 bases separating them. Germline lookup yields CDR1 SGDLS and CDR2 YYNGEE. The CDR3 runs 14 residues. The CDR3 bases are TGTGCCAGCAGCGTAGCGGGACAAAACTATGGCTACACCTTC. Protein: CASSVAGQNYGYTF.

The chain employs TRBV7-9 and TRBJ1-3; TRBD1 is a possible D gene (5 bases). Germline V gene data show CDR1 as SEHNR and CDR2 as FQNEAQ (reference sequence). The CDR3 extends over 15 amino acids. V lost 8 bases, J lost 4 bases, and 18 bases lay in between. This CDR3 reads CASQDGRVGGNTIYF. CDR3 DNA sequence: TGTGCCAGCCAGGATGGCAGGGTGGGCGGAAACACCATATATTTT. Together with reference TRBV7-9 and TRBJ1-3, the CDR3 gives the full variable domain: DTGVSQNPRHKITKRGQNVTFRCDPISEHNRLYWYRQTLGQGPEFLTYFQNEAQLEKSRLLSDRFSAERPKGSFSTLEIQRTEQGDSAMYLCASQDGRVGGNTIYFGEGSWLTVV.

The CDR3 nucleotides are TGTGCCAGCTCACCTCCGGGACGGGACACCTACGAGCAGTACTTC. This codes for CASSPPGRDTYEQYF. The V gene is TRBV18, the J gene TRBJ2-7; the D gene is possibly TRBD1 (6 bases). Germline CDR1 and CDR2: KGHSH and LQKENI. The CDR3 totals 15 residues. V lost 3 bases to trimming and J lost 2 bases, with 14 bases between them.